Shown below are 10 T cell receptor beta chains from a single sample sequenced in a study of sequential checkpoint blockade in melanoma. Treatment given: randomized to nivolumab then ipilimumab (arm A) or the reverse (arm B). Clones were sequenced by immunoSEQ multiplex PCR, and TCRdb holds only the in-frame ones, with some missing. The profile covers 18,000 or so clones, with over 60% appearing a single time and less than 25% taken by the ten largest. The sample here was CD8+ T cells sorted from blood (inferred from file names), taken from a patient given nivolumab and ipilimumab in sequence. All receptors come from a human donor with melanoma.

The genes are TRBV27 and TRBJ2-3; TRBD2 aligns across 7 bases. Looked up from germline, CDR1 is MNHEY and CDR2 is SMNVEV (reference sequence). The CDR3 runs 14 residues. V dropped 6 bases and J dropped 4; count of bases not matched to a gene: 7. CDR3 loop: CASSLTSPPDTQYF. In nucleotides, the CDR3 is TGTGCCAGCAGCCTGACTAGCCCGCCAGATACGCAGTATTTT.

This clone has only a few counts. V is TRBV11-1 and J is TRBJ2-7, with a tentative D call TRBD1 (5 bases). V lost 5 bases and J 2 bases, leaving 19 bases between the germline ends. Germline values: CDR1 SGHAT, CDR2 FQDESV (reference sequence). The CDR3 is 16 amino acids. This CDR3 reads CASSPSRKQAAYEQYF. The CDR3 bases are TGTGCCAGCAGCCCCAGCCGAAAACAGGCTGCCTACGAGCAGTACTTC.

This chain links TRBV12-5 with TRBJ1-1, with unresolved D. Germline CDR1 LGHNT, CDR2 FRNRAP. This CDR3 comprises 13 residues. V was trimmed by 6 bases and J by 0 bases, leaving 8 bases between them. The CDR3, as DNA: TGTGCTAGTGGCATGGACTTGAACACTGAAGCTTTCTTT. Residues: CASGMDLNTEAFF.

This chain's CDR3 is CASSLGQGQPQHF. DNA for the CDR3: TGTGCCAGCAGCTTGGGTCAGGGCCAGCCCCAGCATTTT. This chain joins TRBV7-8 and TRBJ1-5; perhaps TRBD1 as D (5 bases). V lost 3 bases and J 7 bases, leaving 10 bases between the germline ends. The CDR3 covers 13 residues. Germline V gene data show CDR1 as SGHVS and CDR2 as FQNEAQ.

V and J are TRBV29-1 and TRBJ2-3; tentatively, D is TRBD2 (5 bases). CDR3 length: 11 residues. V dropped 5 bases and J dropped 8 bases, with 11 bases sitting between them. Germline lookup yields CDR1 SQVTM and CDR2 ANQGSEA. This CDR3 is CSVRSGGTQYF. In DNA, the CDR3 is TGCAGCGTTCGGAGCGGTGGTACGCAGTATTTT.

The genes are TRBV19 and TRBJ1-6; TRBD1 matches at 9 bases. Losses at the gene ends were 5 bases for V and 7 bases for J; bases not matched to a gene: 9. CDR1 and CDR2 (germline): LNHDA, SQIVND (reference sequence). The CDR3 extends over 16 amino acids. In DNA, the CDR3 is TGTGCCAGTAGTGGGCCGGGACAGGGTGCGAATTCACCCCTCCACTTT. It codes for CASSGPGQGANSPLHF.

The V gene is TRBV19, the J gene TRBJ2-1; D unclear. Germline V lookup: CDR1 LNHDA, CDR2 SQIVND (reference sequence). The V end was cut by 3 bases, the J end by 6 bases, with 9 bases between. The CDR3 runs 13 residues. CDR3 residues: CASSISPGNEQFF. CDR3 in DNA: TGTGCCAGTAGTATTAGTCCGGGCAATGAGCAGTTCTTC.

Only one count was recorded for this clone. The chain uses TRBV29-1 and TRBJ2-7, with TRBD1 matching 10 bases. This CDR3 comprises 12 residues. V lost 4 bases and J lost 3; bases outside the gene matches: 0. Germline V gives CDR1 SQVTM, CDR2 ANQGSEA. The chain's CDR3 is CSVGDRGYEQYF. In nucleotides, the CDR3 is TGCAGCGTTGGGGACAGGGGCTACGAGCAGTACTTC.

V is TRBV7-3 and J is TRBJ1-1; D perhaps matches TRBD1 (6 bases). Germline V lookup: CDR1 SGHTA, CDR2 FQGTGA. The V and J ends lost 4 bases and 6 bases respectively, with 12 bases between them. CDR3 length: 13 residues. CDR3 sequence reads: CASSSTGSSEAFF. The CDR3 DNA reads TGTGCCAGCAGCTCAACAGGGAGCTCTGAAGCTTTCTTT.

This clone was detected once. The V gene is TRBV2, the J gene TRBJ2-5; TRBD2 agrees at 7 bases. Germline CDR1 and CDR2: SNHLY and FYNNEI. This CDR3 contains 14 residues. V was pared by 7 bases and J by 2 bases, with 7 bases of the junction left unmatched. CDR3 coding DNA: TGTGCCAGCATCGACGGCGGGGGACAAGAGACCCAGTACTTC. Amino acid sequence: CASIDGGGQETQYF.